This TCR beta chain was obtained from a study of cytomegalovirus exposure and HLA in healthy donors (dated by TCRdb to about 2017). Study-wide context: An earlier analysis of around 600 of the donors reported 250 to 350 Gb of sequence data and around 110 million unique TCR beta sequences from about 180 million T cells. Approximately 300 gigabases of sequencing data and 70 million to 95 million unique TCR sequences made up an early release that covered approximately 650 HLA-typed donors. Of the 300 to 500 genotyped donors, 70% to 90% were placed in the genetic ancestry cluster associated with self-reported Caucasian donors. The study aimed to test whether signatures of past pathogen exposure could be identified by cataloging public T cell receptors. The study profiled the T cell repertoires of 550 to 700 subjects by immunosequencing and related them to cytomegalovirus serostatus. Along with the 666-subject first cohort, a separate validation cohort of over a hundred different subjects was used. The study combined high-throughput TCR immunosequencing, statistical association of individual TCRs with disease status, and machine learning to predict cytomegalovirus infection status. In a later analysis, previously published TCR beta repertoires from 666 donors were re-analyzed and high-resolution HLA genotyping was added so that TCR occurrence patterns could be studied. In the later analysis, no new phenotypic data were used to find candidate immune exposures; instead, reliance was placed on TCR beta sequences and their occurrence across donors. An earlier analysis of some 500 of the donors applied high-throughput TCR beta sequencing to assess whether each TCR beta V gene segment acted as functional or pseudogenic. Donor age, sex, ethnicity and CMV serostatus were collected together with the repertoire data. A later genetic analysis took genome-wide SNP genotypes for about 65% of the 666 donors and used that subset as a discovery cohort. All discovery cohort repertoires had been generated using a single sequencing platform. HLA typing covered class I and class II loci at four-digit resolution. Typing coverage differed by locus: A, B, C, DRB1 and DQB1 were typed in roughly 620-630 donors, DQA1 in roughly 510, DPA1 in approximately 610, and DPB1 in just under 490. Because of strong linkage in the cohort, roughly 5 DR-DQ haplotypes were treated as single units for association and clustering. On average, around 240,000 unique TCR beta nucleotide sequences were sequenced per donor among several hundred genotyped donors of the cohort, with approximately 18% of those sequences being non-productive.

The protocol used for the library was the immunoSEQ multiplex PCR assay. A mixture of 60 forward primers for TCR Vbeta segments and 13 reverse primers for TCR Jbeta segments was used in the multiplex PCR. Amplification of the CDR3 region of rearranged TCR beta genes was performed with a multiplex PCR assay on genomic DNA. The Illumina HiSeq System was used to sequence the amplified TCR beta libraries as 87-base-pair reads. From the authors' description of their analysis: In a later analysis, about 80 million unique TCR beta chains were counted across the approximately 640 repertoires, and approximately 11 million of these chains were shared by at least two donors. Raw reads were error-corrected and collapsed into unique sequences with a nearest-neighbor algorithm that merged closely related sequences to remove PCR and sequencing errors. To assign V, D and J gene segments, CDR3 sequences were aligned to IMGT reference sequences. Each retained sequence needed at least a six-nucleotide match to both a V gene segment and a J gene segment. Rearrangements were called productive when the CDR3 lacked stop codons and stayed in frame with V and J; all others were non-productive. CDR3 was defined according to IMGT convention as the region running from the second conserved V-encoded cysteine to the conserved J-encoded phenylalanine. The earlier analysis of 450 to 750 of the donors excluded any sequence lacking an unambiguous match to a single V gene segment. In an earlier analysis of 587 of the donors, a V segment was called functional when productive rearrangements were above 56.7%, and segregating when the standard deviation between donors exceeded 5%. To diagnose cytomegalovirus status from the catalog of TCR beta chain sequences, a statistical classification framework was built. A later analysis assigned V and J genes by comparing TCR nucleotide sequences with IMGT/GENE-DB human TR gene sequences. A later analysis assigned CDR3 sequences and most-parsimonious VDJ recombination scenarios with the TCRdist pipeline. In a later analysis, each TCR beta chain was defined by its CDR3 amino acid sequence together with its V-gene family, and reads without a unique V-gene family were excluded. In a later analysis, 450 to 600 highly shared, low-generation-probability nucleotide sequences were removed to address suspected cross-contamination and a sequencing artifact. For each public chain, a later analysis derived a clonal expansion index from normalized ranks of inferred template counts within each repertoire. In a later analysis, generation probabilities were computed using a VDJ recombination model fitted to out-of-frame rearrangements, and the results were checked against IGoR. Hypergeometric tests were used in a later analysis to score TCR-TCR, TCR-HLA and TCR-CMV co-occurrence, with a repertoire-size bias correction applied to the TCR pairs. False discovery rates were estimated in a later analysis by permuting HLA or CMV assignments 20 times. A later analysis grouped co-occurring TCRs with DBSCAN, adding TCRdist sequence similarity when clustering within HLA-allele-positive subsets. For co-occurrence clustering, repertoires with fewer than 30,000 or more than 120,000 public chains were excluded, along with four or five repertoires with anomalous nucleotide sharing. Drawn from immuneACCESS, this table holds only the in-frame rearrangements with V and J called that TCRdb kept. Clones are partly lost; checked studies trace under half to an unresolved V gene and leave the rest unexplained. V, J and clone size reflect that table, while D and trimming were determined from the DNA. Within this sample are 150,000 to 250,000 clones, with around 81% of them counted one time only. The top ten clones comprise roughly 2% of the sample.

What the study reported, not specific to this receptor: Broadly in line with IMGT annotations, most TCR beta V segments showed up in productive rearrangements about 90% or about 30% of the time in an earlier analysis of some 590 of the donors. The cohort was sequenced for TCR beta chains only, and without alpha or paired-chain data the features that could be detected were limited. A later analysis reported that several top co-occurrence clusters appeared linked to parvovirus B19, influenza, CMV and Epstein-Barr virus. In a later analysis, HLA-associated TCR beta chains showed more clonal expansion and lower generation probabilities than non-associated chains that were equally common. In both the original and validation cohorts, the classifier was reported to diagnose cytomegalovirus status with high specificity and sensitivity. A later analysis found that TCR association rates varied across HLA loci, with DRB1 alleles showing the most associated TCRs and HLA-C alleles the fewest. A further reported finding was that TCR beta sequences accurately predicted the HLA-A and HLA-B alleles for most subjects in the first cohort. A group of highly shared sequence variants was considered likely to be a technical artifact of the sequencing pipeline. A later analysis found that most CMV-associated TCR beta chains appeared HLA-restricted, with HLA associations seemingly driven largely by CMV exposure. The study gave a list of about 170 TCR beta chains associated with cytomegalovirus. Because some donors lacked HLA typing at each locus, the association tests relied only on the typed subset. Strong co-occurrence of HLA alleles, especially DR and DQ, made assigning TCR associations to individual alleles difficult. Seventeen rarely observed V segments, including chromosome 9 orphons, were excluded from the earlier analysis of 550 to 700 of the donors because counts were too low. In a later genetic analysis, fewer N-insertions in productive TCRs were reported among donors in an Asian-associated ancestry cluster than the roughly 700-donor mean. Presence/absence analyses assumed roughly uniform sequencing depth across donors, an assumption that may not hold. A few of the identified cytomegalovirus-associated TCR beta chains were confirmed in vitro to be specific for cytomegalovirus antigens. Correlated functional status among segregating V segments might be attributable to linkage disequilibrium, but an unknown experimental factor could not be ruled out. The authors suggested that the approach could potentially be generalized to other disease states and immunological phenotypes. Across donors, most TCR sequences were observed very rarely, whereas some public TCRs were present in many individuals. In a later analysis, around 15,000 TCR beta sequences were associated with specific HLA alleles at a false discovery rate of 0.05. An association between a missense DCLRE1C variant and V-gene and J-gene trimming of TCR beta chains was found in a later genetic analysis and replicated in an independent cohort. CMV serostatus was the only immune exposure information available for the cohort. Some IMGT-functional V segments, including TRBV6-2 and TRBV6-3, could not be distinguished by the 87-base-pair reads and were therefore excluded.

The cohort consisted of hundreds of healthy bone marrow donors. All cohort members were sampled while nominally healthy, although unrecorded immune exposures were likely present. The donor tested CMV seronegative, placing the donor among the roughly 400 seronegative members of the cohort. Every donor gave a peripheral blood sample, and the peripheral blood mononuclear cells from that sample were used for TCR beta sequencing. The Qiagen DNeasy Blood Extraction Kit was used to extract genomic DNA from the blood cell samples. Cut back by 4 bases and 5 bases, the V and J ends lie 11 bases apart. CDR1 is given as MNHNS and CDR2 as SASEGT, both from the germline V gene. The CDR3, from cysteine to phenylalanine, totals 13 residues. Only CDR3 DNA remains: 39 bases, in frame from the first base. This clone turned up a few times. It has no known antigen specificity. No per-base quality is available; no much larger clone lies one base away. The sample carries other DNA sequences with the same CDR3.

The sequenced sample was PBMCs. This clonotype was obtained from a man younger than 45 in good health and CMV-seronegative. The rearrangement combines TRBV6-1 with TRBJ2-5; 5 matching bases give a weak D call of TRBD1. The nucleotide sequence reads TGTGCCAGCAGTGGGGGCTTACGGGAGACCCAGTACTTC. Translated, it reads CASSGGLRETQYF.